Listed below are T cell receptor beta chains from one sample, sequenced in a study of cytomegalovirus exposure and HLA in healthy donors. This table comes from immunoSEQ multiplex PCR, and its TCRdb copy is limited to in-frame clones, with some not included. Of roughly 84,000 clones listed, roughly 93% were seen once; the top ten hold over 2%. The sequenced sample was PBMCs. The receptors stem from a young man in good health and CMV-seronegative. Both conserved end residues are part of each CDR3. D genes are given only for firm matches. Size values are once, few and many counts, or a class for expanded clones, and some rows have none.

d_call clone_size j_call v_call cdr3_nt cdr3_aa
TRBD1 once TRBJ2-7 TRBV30 TGTGCCTGGAGTGGAAAAGGGACAGGGGTCTACGAGCAGTACTTC CAWSGKGTGVYEQYF
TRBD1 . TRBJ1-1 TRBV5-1 TGCGCCAGCAGCTTTGGCATGGGACAGGGGGCAAACACTGAAGCTTTCTTT CASSFGMGQGANTEAFF
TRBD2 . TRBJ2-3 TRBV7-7 TGTGCTAGCAGCTTAAGACTAGCGGGGGGGCTCGGCACAGATACGCAGTATTTT CASSLRLAGGLGTDTQYF
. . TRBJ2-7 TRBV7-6 TGTGCCAGCAGTCAACAGCCTGGGACTTTCCACGAGCAGTACTTC CASSQQPGTFHEQYF
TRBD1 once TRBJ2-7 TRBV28 TGTGCCAGCAGTGTAAGGGGGCTCGGGATAACCTACGAGCAGTACTTC CASSVRGLGITYEQYF
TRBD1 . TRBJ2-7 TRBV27 TGTGCCAGCAGTTTATCTCGGGACAGGGGAAGGGAGCAGTACTTC CASSLSRDRGREQYF
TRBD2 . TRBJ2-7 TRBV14 TGTGCCAGCAGCGCGCACCTCTTACTGGCGGGAGTCCCCTACGAGCAGTACTTC CASSAHLLLAGVPYEQYF
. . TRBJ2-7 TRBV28 TGTGCCAGAGACGTCTGCTGGGGGGGGCCTCGGGAGCAGTACTTC CARDVCWGGPREQYF
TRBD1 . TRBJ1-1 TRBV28 TGTGCCAGCAGACCCCCGGGACAGGGGAAATCAGCTTTCTTT CASRPPGQGKSAFF
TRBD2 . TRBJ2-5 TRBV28 TGTGCCAGCAGTTTGGGACTACAAATTCAAGAGACCCAGTACTTC CASSLGLQIQETQYF
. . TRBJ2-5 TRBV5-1 TGCGCCAGCAGCTCGCGACCGGGGGCGGGGGAGGAGACCCAGTACTTC CASSSRPGAGEETQYF
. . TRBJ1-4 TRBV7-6 TGTGCCAGCAGCCGAGGACAGCAGGAAAAACTGTTTTTT CASSRGQQEKLFF
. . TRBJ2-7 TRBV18 TGTGCCAGCTCACCGGGGGGTGGATCCTACGAGCAGTACTTC CASSPGGGSYEQYF
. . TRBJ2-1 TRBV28 TGTGCCAGCAAGATCGGCGGAGGGACGAACAATGAGCAGTTCTTC CASKIGGGTNNEQFF
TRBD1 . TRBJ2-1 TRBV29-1 TGCAGCGTTGAAGAGGGGTGGACAGGGAGCTCCTACAATGAGCAGTTCTTC CSVEEGWTGSSYNEQFF
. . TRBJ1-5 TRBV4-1 TGCGCCAGCAGCCAAGGGGGGAGGATAAATCAGCCCCAGCATTTT CASSQGGRINQPQHF
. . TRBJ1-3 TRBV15 TGTGCCACCAGCACCGGACAGAGCTCTGGAAACACCATATATTTT CATSTGQSSGNTIYF
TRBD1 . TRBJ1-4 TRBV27 TGTGCCAGCACCCTCTCCTGGACAGGGCGAGAAAAACTGTTTTTT CASTLSWTGREKLFF
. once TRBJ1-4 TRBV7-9 TGTGCCAGCACCGAAGTGGGCGCCGAAGAAAAACTGTTTTTT CASTEVGAEEKLFF